The clone carrying this T cell receptor (beta chain) has at least ten counts. What it binds is unknown. This sample was included in a study of shared clonotypes between healthy human individuals. Notes on the study in general: Among four donors, roughly 5% of naive CD4 clonotypes were found in common.

This table comes from immunoSEQ multiplex PCR, and its TCRdb copy is limited to in-frame clones, with some not included. The table shows just under 95,000 clones, with almost 70% occurring only once. The CDR3 extends over 15 amino acids. Deletions cut 1 base from V and 5 bases from J, with 12 bases between. Germline V gene lookup returns CDR1 SGHTA and CDR2 FQGNSA. The sample taken for sequencing was memory CD8+ T cells sorted from blood. The subset here: CD45RO+ cells pooled with CCR7-negative TemRA cells. J is TRBJ2-1 and V is TRBV7-2; D is possibly TRBD1 (5 bases). The TCR originated in a man aged 25-45 years in good health. CDR3 bases: TGTGCCAGCAGCTTAGACGGTGGGGCAGACAATGAGCAGTTCTTC. Translating it yields CASSLDGGADNEQFF.